Listed below are T cell receptor beta chains from one sample, sequenced in a study of regulatory T cells in long-lasting Graves disease. TCRdb redid the calling of the multiplex PCR reads with MiXCR, one entry per CDR3 protein. The sample lists 350,000 to 500,000 distinct CDR3 sequences, over 20% occurring once. The sample consisted of peripheral blood mononuclear cells (PBMCs), taken when the disease was refractory, from a patient treated with antithyroid drugs. These receptors originate from a female donor with Graves disease. The CDR3 runs from the conserved cysteine through the conserved F or W.

CDR3aa: CAIGDFGRTGELFF
v_gene: TRBV10-3
j_gene: TRBJ2-2
len: 14

CDR3aa: CASRRARTIQETQYF
v_gene: TRBV6-1
j_gene: TRBJ2-5
len: 15

CDR3aa: CASSGILAGDYNEQFF
v_gene: TRBV6-1
j_gene: TRBJ2-1
len: 16

CDR3aa: CASTIRDREKLFF
v_gene: TRBV5-6
j_gene: TRBJ1-4
len: 13

CDR3aa: CASSYSHSTSGSHEQYF
v_gene: TRBV6-5
j_gene: TRBJ2-7
len: 17

CDR3aa: CASSFAIGNTGELFF
v_gene: TRBV5-6
j_gene: TRBJ2-2
len: 15

CDR3aa: CASSLSRPSADNEQFF
v_gene: TRBV7-9
j_gene: TRBJ2-1
len: 16

CDR3aa: CASSPQGAGTDIRQPQHF
v_gene: TRBV19
j_gene: TRBJ1-5
len: 18

CDR3aa: CASSLDQLRGSTEAFF
v_gene: TRBV28
j_gene: TRBJ1-1
len: 16

CDR3aa: CASSMSAGDVETQYF
v_gene: TRBV19
j_gene: TRBJ2-5
len: 15

CDR3aa: CAISGLRESISYEQYF
v_gene: TRBV10-3
j_gene: TRBJ2-7
len: 16

CDR3aa: CASSRQSNQPQHF
v_gene: TRBV27
j_gene: TRBJ1-5
len: 13

CDR3aa: CATSRSTALNTGELFF
v_gene: TRBV15
j_gene: TRBJ2-2
len: 16

CDR3aa: CATSRDLRESYEQYF
v_gene: TRBV15
j_gene: TRBJ2-7
len: 15

CDR3aa: CSARVGPRNQPQHF
v_gene: TRBV20-1
j_gene: TRBJ1-5
len: 14

CDR3aa: CASSSTGPGRETQYF
v_gene: TRBV5-1
j_gene: TRBJ2-5
len: 15

CDR3aa: CASRAGRTQETQYF
v_gene: TRBV2
j_gene: TRBJ2-5
len: 14

CDR3aa: CANSLVGGNTDTQYF
v_gene: TRBV5-1
j_gene: TRBJ2-3
len: 15

CDR3aa: CASSRTGVNSPLHF
v_gene: TRBV27
j_gene: TRBJ1-6
len: 14

CDR3aa: CASSLRAQGRTDTQYF
v_gene: TRBV7-3
j_gene: TRBJ2-3
len: 16

CDR3aa: CASSESQGRGYGYTF
v_gene: TRBV10-2
j_gene: TRBJ1-2
len: 15

CDR3aa: CASSQTGRLTNEQFF
v_gene: TRBV5-1
j_gene: TRBJ2-1
len: 15

CDR3aa: CASSPTLGTFSQPQHF
v_gene: TRBV12-3/TRBV12-4
j_gene: TRBJ1-5
len: 16

CDR3aa: CASSGYRAPDGGTEAFF
v_gene: TRBV6-1
j_gene: TRBJ1-1
len: 17

CDR3aa: CASRDRGWETQYF
v_gene: TRBV10-3
j_gene: TRBJ2-5
len: 13

CDR3aa: CASSYTGTEIQETQYF
v_gene: TRBV5-1
j_gene: TRBJ2-5
len: 16

CDR3aa: CASRDRTYGYTF
v_gene: TRBV10-1
j_gene: TRBJ1-2
len: 12

CDR3aa: CRRLASGELFF
v_gene: TRBV20-1
j_gene: TRBJ2-2
len: 11

CDR3aa: CASSDGRANIQYF
v_gene: TRBV2
j_gene: TRBJ2-4
len: 13

CDR3aa: CASSSGRRDEQYF
v_gene: TRBV12-3/TRBV12-4
j_gene: TRBJ2-7
len: 13

CDR3aa: CSETGAREAFF
v_gene: TRBV29-1
j_gene: TRBJ1-1
len: 11

CDR3aa: CASSAGTSGRAYEQYF
v_gene: TRBV2
j_gene: TRBJ2-7
len: 16

CDR3aa: CASSAQQGPMSGNTIYF
v_gene: TRBV27
j_gene: TRBJ1-3
len: 17

CDR3aa: CATSDRRQGYTGELFF
v_gene: TRBV24-1
j_gene: TRBJ2-2
len: 16

CDR3aa: CATSREGLAGGYEQYF
v_gene: TRBV15
j_gene: TRBJ2-7
len: 16

CDR3aa: CASSQQTSGRGTGELFF
v_gene: TRBV3-1
j_gene: TRBJ2-2
len: 17

CDR3aa: CASSLIQPQHF
v_gene: TRBV7-7
j_gene: TRBJ1-5
len: 11

CDR3aa: CASSLWRGLRSKNIQYF
v_gene: TRBV7-9
j_gene: TRBJ2-4
len: 17

CDR3aa: CASSLETSGETQYF
v_gene: TRBV12-3/TRBV12-4
j_gene: TRBJ2-5
len: 14

CDR3aa: CASSYSIGGPNEQYF
v_gene: TRBV6-5
j_gene: TRBJ2-7
len: 15

CDR3aa: CAISPMDGQETQYF
v_gene: TRBV10-3
j_gene: TRBJ2-5
len: 14

CDR3aa: CSAPNPGTGGLVGELFF
v_gene: TRBV20-1
j_gene: TRBJ2-2
len: 17

CDR3aa: CASGARHTPRDYGQYF
v_gene: TRBV10-1
j_gene: TRBJ2-7
len: 16

CDR3aa: CASSFAGGLVKNILYF
v_gene: TRBV12-3/TRBV12-4
j_gene: TRBJ2-4
len: 16

CDR3aa: CASREISGANVLTF
v_gene: TRBV7-2
j_gene: TRBJ2-6
len: 14

CDR3aa: CASSLTGTGADEQYF
v_gene: TRBV7-3
j_gene: TRBJ2-7
len: 15

CDR3aa: CASNIAELDNEQFF
v_gene: TRBV6-1
j_gene: TRBJ2-1
len: 14

CDR3aa: CASSGFQGAQYGYTF
v_gene: TRBV28
j_gene: TRBJ1-2
len: 15

CDR3aa: CASLGARAFQETQYF
v_gene: TRBV28
j_gene: TRBJ2-5
len: 15

CDR3aa: CASSQGTGSNQPQHF
v_gene: TRBV3-1
j_gene: TRBJ1-5
len: 15

CDR3aa: CASSQVPRREKLFF
v_gene: TRBV3-1
j_gene: TRBJ1-4
len: 14

CDR3aa: CASSFPPGQGKREQFF
v_gene: TRBV6-9
j_gene: TRBJ2-1
len: 16